The 3 T cell receptor beta chains below come from one sample, sequenced in a study of blood T cell repertoires in COVID-19. Here immunoSEQ multiplex PCR was the method, and the copy in TCRdb shows in-frame clones only, minus some. Among around 250,000 clones listed, about 89% were seen once. Sequenced: peripheral blood. These receptors all come from a woman aged 55-75 years who had recovered from COVID-19.

This chain connects TRBV5-4 to TRBJ2-3, with a weak D call TRBD1 (5 bases). CDR3 length: 15 amino acids. Germline V CDR1 and CDR2: SGHNT, YYREEE (reference sequence). Trimming took off 0 bases at V and 0 bases at J, with 8 bases between the two ends. In nucleotides, the CDR3 is TGTGCCAGCAGCTTGGAACAGGTTAGCACAGATACGCAGTATTTT. Translated, it gives CASSLEQVSTDTQYF.

Remarks on this clone: The germline gene is not matched at one end of the junction; a read error may be the cause. The chain couples TRBV10-3 to TRBJ2-2; D might be TRBD1 (6 bases). This CDR3 spans 16 amino acids. CDR1 ENHRY and CDR2 SYGVKD come from the germline V gene. CDR3 in amino acids: CAISDTGHPNAGELFF. Written as DNA, the CDR3 is TGTGCCATCAGTGACACAGGGCACCCGAACGCCGGGGAGCTGTTTTTT.

Worth noting for this clone: This sample also contains other DNA sequences that code for the same CDR3. The chain employs TRBV7-2 and TRBJ1-2; 8 bases map to TRBD1. Germline assignment: CDR1 SGHTA and CDR2 FQGNSA. This CDR3 is 18 amino acids long. The trim removed 1 base at V and 0 bases at J, leaving 10 bases unmatched. Here the CDR3 reads CASSLVTGQGSSNYGYTF. The CDR3 bases are TGTGCCAGCAGCTTAGTTACAGGACAGGGTTCATCTAACTATGGCTACACCTTC.